This TCR beta chain derives from a study of blood T cell repertoires in COVID-19 (dated by TCRdb to 2018 to 2020). With regard to the full study: The collaborator samples originated in the United States, Italy and Spain and spanned the acute and convalescent phases of COVID-19. The material from the prospective study consisted of cDNA or gDNA derived from T cells, B-cell-depleted T cells, or PBMCs. The dataset comprised deeply sampled blood TCRbeta repertoires from subjects exposed to, actively infected with, or recovered from COVID-19. The repertoires were released in a freely available public database meant as a resource for research on the immune response to SARS-CoV-2. Samples came from the ongoing ImmuneRACE study (first 160 participants) plus 1,254 subjects from 6 global collaborators. Nearly every sample came with metadata listing a de-identified subject ID, COVID-19 status, age in years and sex. Where HLA class I and class II types were available, the types were taken from metadata supplied by the sample provider, not from assay-based typing. Here is what the overall study found, with its caveats: How much clinical and demographic metadata was included differed by source and by participant, and the metadata was provided uncurated.

Another Seattle source contributed samples from volunteer blood donors who had recovered from COVID-19. The collaborating institutions used their own protocols to collect whole blood in K2EDTA tubes. For TCRbeta analysis, collaborators shipped samples as frozen whole blood, isolated PBMCs, or DNA extracted from either of those sample types. The CDR3 goes from the cysteine to the phenylalanine over 12 residues. Only CDR3 DNA is held: 36 bases, read in frame from base 1. Trimming takes 5 bases from V and 2 bases from J, and the germline ends sit 6 bases apart. CDR1 and CDR2 are read off the germline V gene (reference sequence) as LNHDA and SQIVND. TCRbeta CDR3 regions were amplified from genomic DNA using the immunoSEQ Assay, a bias-controlled multiplex PCR. For the original study's pipeline: Within the assay, amplification of reference gene primers was used to estimate how many nucleated cells each sample contained. Sequence reads were collapsed and filtered to measure the absolute abundance of every unique TCRbeta CDR3 rearrangement. Productive Simpson clonality was computed per sample as the square root of Simpson's diversity index over productive rearrangements. In its TCRdb copy, this immuneACCESS table keeps in-frame sequences only and misses some clones. Where compared with another copy, unresolved V genes explain less than half of these, and the others have no known cause. V and J calls and clone size come straight from that table; D and trimming were deduced from the DNA. The sample table shows some 270,000 clones, and 89% are seen once. Of the sample, less than 5% falls within the top ten clones.

Notes on this clone: This receptor's antigen is unknown. Base qualities are not provided; no much larger clone lies one nucleotide away.

What was sequenced was peripheral blood. The sequence was obtained from a woman aged 35 to 49 who had recovered from COVID-19. The chain links TRBV19 with TRBJ1-1, with the D segment identity uncertain. The nucleotide sequence reads TGTGCCAGTAGTTTTATAAACACTGAAGCTTTCTTT. This encodes CASSFINTEAFF.